This T cell receptor (beta chain) comes out of a study of CD8 T cells in ankylosing spondylitis. Study outcomes and limitations: Significant enrichment of disease-linked clones was reported in matched ankylosing spondylitis synovial fluid. Typical of ankylosing spondylitis blood, it appeared, was a TCR beta motif of under 10 highly homologous variants.

Quantitative 5'-RACE with molecular barcodes produced the TCR beta libraries. In TCRdb, the 5' RACE reads were re-called with MiXCR into one record per CDR3 protein. The table records 470,000 or so distinct CDR3 sequences, approximately 26% of them present only once. This clonotype was counted only a few times. Antigen specificity is unknown. Germline CDR1 SNHLY, CDR2 FYNNEI. Between the trimmed V and J ends, which lost 4 bases and 1 base, there was a span of 16 bases. CDR3 length: 16 amino acids. The TCR sequence derives from a male donor with ankylosing spondylitis. Sequenced sample: blood, either unsorted or a sorted T cell fraction (not recorded which). This chain links TRBV2 with TRBJ1-1; no firm D call. The CDR3 loop reads CASSVGPLPANTEAFF. CDR3 DNA sequence: TGTGCCAGCAGTGTAGGGCCACTCCCTGCGAACACTGAAGCTTTCTTT. Full variable domain (remainder filled in from reference TRBV2 and TRBJ1-1): EPEVTQTPSHQVTQMGQEVILRCVPISNHLYFYWYRQILGQKVEFLVSFYNNEISEKSEIFDDQFSVERPDGSNFTLKIRSTKLEDSAMYFCASSVGPLPANTEAFFGQGTRLTVV.